Shown below are 8 T cell receptor beta chains from a single sample sequenced in a study of CD8+ T cells in alopecia areata. RNA extraction was followed by reverse transcription into cDNA, which acted as the sequencing template. Profiled with immunoSEQ multiplex PCR; TCRdb holds only in-frame clones, not every one. Among about 37,000 clones listed, nearly 55% were seen once. CD4+ cells obtained from about 5 patients were subjected to sorting into CD25+CD127- cells. Sequenced sample: CD4+ Tregs sorted from blood. All receptors come from a human donor with alopecia areata.

V gene TRBV27 combines with J gene TRBJ2-4, with a tentative D call TRBD1 (5 bases). This CDR3 contains 14 residues. With 6 bases removed from V and 0 bases from J, the gap between germline ends came to 9 bases. Germline V gene lookup returns CDR1 MNHEY and CDR2 SMNVEV (reference sequence). The CDR3 DNA reads TGTGCCAGCAGGGCGACAGAAGCCAAAAACATTCAGTACTTC. Protein: CASRATEAKNIQYF.

The chain uses TRBV25-1 and TRBJ2-6, with D perhaps TRBD1 (5 bases). Germline lookup yields CDR1 MGHDK and CDR2 SYGVNS. The CDR3 is 17 amino acids. V lost 2 bases, J lost 2 bases, and 13 bases lay in between. DNA for the CDR3: TGTGCCAGCAGTGAACCCCCAGGGTCCCCTGGGGCCAACGTCCTGACTTTC. Amino acid sequence: CASSEPPGSPGANVLTF. The whole variable domain, filled in from reference TRBV25-1 and TRBJ2-6, reads EADIYQTPRYLVIGTGKKITLECSQTMGHDKMYWYQQDPGMELHLIHYSYGVNSTEKGDLSSESTVSRIRTEHFPLTLESARPSHTSQYLCASSEPPGSPGANVLTFGAGSRLTVL.

The V and J genes are TRBV7-2 and TRBJ2-2; no reliable D call. CDR3 length: 12 residues. CDR1 is SGHTA and CDR2 is FQGNSA in the germline V gene. V lost 3 bases and J lost 6, with 5 bases in between. The CDR3 here is CASSFGPGELFF. The CDR3, as DNA: TGTGCCAGCAGCTTTGGGCCCGGGGAGCTGTTTTTT.

This clone was seen more than once but under ten times. This chain links TRBV2 with TRBJ2-7; D tentatively reads TRBD1 or TRBD2 (5 bases each). CDR3 length: 14 amino acids. The ends were cut back, 5 bases at V and 0 bases at J, with 11 bases in the middle. Germline-derived CDR1 and CDR2 are SNHLY and FYNNEI. Here the CDR3 DNA reads TGTGCCAGCAGTCGGGACGTGAACTCCTACGAGCAGTACTTC. This codes for CASSRDVNSYEQYF.

DNA of the CDR3: TGCAGCATCCGGACAGGGATTTATGGCTACACCTTC. This translates into CSIRTGIYGYTF. The gene calls are TRBV29-1 and TRBJ1-2; 8 nucleotides match TRBD1. V gave up 8 bases and J gave up 5 bases; unmatched junction bases: 7. Germline loops: CDR1 SQVTM, CDR2 ANQGSEA. CDR3 size: 12 residues.

This clone was counted a few times. The rearrangement uses TRBV7-9 and TRBJ1-2; tentatively, D is TRBD1 (5 bases). Germline-derived CDR1 and CDR2 are SEHNR and FQNEAQ (reference sequence). V was pared by 5 bases and J by 3 bases, with 10 bases between. This CDR3 has 13 residues. The CDR3 is CASSHGGYYGYTF. The CDR3 nucleotides are TGTGCCAGCAGCCACGGGGGATACTATGGCTACACCTTC. Full variable domain (outside the CDR3, taken from reference TRBV7-9 and TRBJ1-2): DTGVSQNPRHKITKRGQNVTFRCDPISEHNRLYWYRQTLGQGPEFLTYFQNEAQLEKSRLLSDRFSAERPKGSFSTLEIQRTEQGDSAMYLCASSHGGYYGYTFGSGTRLTVV.

The rearrangement uses TRBV7-8 and TRBJ1-5; D remains unclear. Per the germline V gene, CDR1 is SGHVS and CDR2 is FQNEAQ. CDR3 length: 14 residues. The V end lost 1 base, the J end lost 2 bases, and 6 bases lay between the germline ends. The CDR3 reads CASSLGLGNQPQHF. CDR3 nucleotides: TGTGCCAGCAGCTTAGGGTTAGGCAATCAGCCCCAGCATTTT.

The chain combines TRBV7-9 with TRBJ2-5, with no clear D. The V end was cut by 5 bases, the J end by 0 bases, with 13 bases between. Germline CDR1 reads SEHNR; CDR2 reads FQNEAQ (reference sequence). The CDR3 spans 15 residues. The CDR3: CASSPRQAYQETQYF. The CDR3 DNA sequence: TGTGCCAGCAGCCCCCGCCAGGCGTACCAAGAGACCCAGTACTTC.